This TCR beta chain was sequenced during a study of blood T cell repertoires in COVID-19. The V end was cut by 8 bases, the J end by 0 bases, with 9 bases between. The germline V gene has CDR1 MNHEY and CDR2 SMNVEV (reference sequence). This CDR3 has 13 amino acids. Assay: immunoSEQ multiplex PCR; the TCRdb copy retains only in-frame clones and omits some. Of approximately 260,000 clones listed, 89% are singletons. The origin of this receptor is a man in his forties or fifties with acute or convalescent COVID-19. This rearrangement joins TRBV27 to TRBJ2-3; tentative D call: TRBD1 (6 bases). The sample taken for sequencing was peripheral blood. The CDR3 sequence: CASGGPSTDTQYF. In DNA, the CDR3 is TGTGCCAGCGGGGGCCCGAGCACAGATACGCAGTATTTT.